This record looks at one TCR beta chain sequence and its context. Antigen specificity is unknown. Amplification used 60 Vbeta primers and 13 Jbeta primers. Sequenced by immunoSEQ multiplex PCR; TCRdb stores in-frame clones only, minus some. This table holds about 89,000 clones, 85% found once. Trimming took 4 bases from V and 2 from J; bases not matched to a gene: 4. Germline loops: CDR1 SGHVS, CDR2 FQNEAQ. This CDR3 is built from 16 residues. These data originate in a study of cytomegalovirus exposure and HLA in healthy donors. Points from the study as a whole: A later analysis found most CMV-associated TCR beta chains apparently HLA-restricted.

Sequencing input: PBMCs. This TCR came from a man aged 35 to 55 in good health and CMV-seropositive. V is TRBV7-8 and J is TRBJ2-3, with 12 bases that match TRBD2. The CDR3 DNA is TGTGCCAGCAGCTCTGGACTAGCGGGATTCACAGATACGCAGTATTTT. This translates into CASSSGLAGFTDTQYF.